This T cell receptor beta chain originates from a study of cytomegalovirus exposure and HLA in healthy donors. Study-wide points: Earlier findings revealed that most TCR beta V segments proved productive either about 90% or about 30% of the time. Associated with HLA alleles at 0.05 false discovery rate in a later analysis were fewer than 20,000 TCR beta sequences.

A multiplex PCR was run with 60 Vbeta primers and 13 Jbeta primers. Repertoires were generated with immunoSEQ multiplex PCR, while TCRdb's copy carries only in-frame clones and drops some. The sample records 250,000 to 350,000 clones, roughly 85% being singletons. Germline values: CDR1 MDHEN, CDR2 SYDVKM. The CDR3 contains 14 residues. Deletions cut 7 bases from V and 1 base from J, with 11 bases between. In regard to this clone: Its antigen remains unidentified.

The chain recombines TRBV28 with TRBJ1-5; no firm D call. Material: PBMCs. This TCR came from a man aged 40-49 years in good health and CMV-seropositive. The CDR3 sequence is CASTEGGSNQPQHF. The CDR3 coding sequence is TGTGCCAGCACCGAAGGAGGGAGCAATCAGCCCCAGCATTTT.